This TCR beta chain was observed in a study of spatial heterogeneity in lung cancer. For the study at large: Compared with alpha-chain sequences, beta-chain sequences were consistently detected in greater numbers. Study observations and caveats: Ubiquitous expanded tumor TCRs appeared in blood more at resection than follow-up.

Losses at the gene ends were 0 bases for V and 4 bases for J; bases not matched to a gene: 4. CDR1 is ENHRY, CDR2 SYGVKD, per germline. CDR3 size: 15 residues. Time point here: sample taken at primary tumor resection. Donation came from 70 or so patients with untreated early-stage non-small cell lung cancer. TCR cDNA molecules each had a unique molecular identifier. TCRdb itself ran the 5' RACE reads through MiXCR, one entry per CDR3 protein. The repertoire includes about 45,000 distinct CDR3 sequences, roughly 15% of them detected once, and 50% to 65% sits in the top ten. This clonotype was seen more than once but under ten times. No antigen is known for it.

This sequence joins TRBV10-3 and TRBJ2-5, with 8 bases lining up with TRBD1. This clonotype was sampled from a male donor with early-stage non-small cell lung cancer. Sequences were derived from PBMCs, sampled at surgery. Here the CDR3 reads CAISESIQGAETQYF. In DNA form, the CDR3 reads TGTGCCATCAGTGAGTCGATTCAGGGGGCAGAGACCCAGTACTTC.